This passage covers 12 T cell receptor beta chains from one sample sequenced in a study of T cell repertoires in cytomegalovirus infection. TCRdb recomputed calls from the reads with MiXCR, one row per CDR3 protein. The repertoire holds a few hundred thousand distinct CDR3 sequences, with 40% as singletons. These receptors' targets are unknown. The sequencing here drew on cultured PBMCs, taken from culture after CMV antigen stimulation. These receptors were collected from a human donor in good health (CMV status not recorded). Some clones in this sample may be carry-over from other donors' samples.

This chain uses TRBV11-3 with TRBJ2-3, with D unresolved. This CDR3 is built from 13 residues. The V gene's germline CDR1 is SGHNT and CDR2 YENEEA. V was clipped by 4 bases and J by 2 bases, with 7 bases between them. The CDR3 DNA follows: TGTGCCAGCAGCTCGAATTCCACAGATACGCAGTATTTT. Its translation is CASSSNSTDTQYF.

The V call is TRBV11-3, the J call TRBJ2-2; D is undetermined. The CDR3 covers 13 residues. Germline-derived CDR1 and CDR2 are SGHNT and YENEEA. V lost 4 bases, J lost 6 bases, and 9 bases lay in between. The CDR3 DNA is TGTGCCAGCAGCTCCCTCATCTCCGGGGAGCTGTTTTTT. Protein: CASSSLISGELFF.

This clonotype has only a few counts. This chain uses TRBV6-1 with TRBJ2-6, with D hard to call. The CDR3 extends over 14 amino acids. V was cut by 3 bases and J by 4 bases, with 7 bases left in between. Germline V lookup: CDR1 MNHNS, CDR2 SASEGT. CDR3 region: CASSDLTGANVLTF. CDR3 bases: TGTGCCAGCAGTGACCTGACCGGGGCCAACGTCCTGACTTTC.

This clonotype was observed a handful of times. The V gene is TRBV6-1, the J gene TRBJ2-1; 7 bases fit TRBD2. Looked up from germline, CDR1 is MNHNS and CDR2 is SASEGT. Trimming cost V 10 bases and J 1 base; bases outside gene matches: 4. The CDR3 length is 13 residues. The DNA for the CDR3 is TGTGCCACCCGGGGGGTTTCCTACAATGAGCAGTTCTTC. Amino acid sequence: CATRGVSYNEQFF.

This clonotype has just a few counts. The V call is TRBV7-8, the J call TRBJ1-5, with 9 bases aligning to TRBD1. With 4 bases clipped from V and 5 bases from J, the junction kept 9 bases outside the gene matches. Germline CDR1 is SGHVS and CDR2 is FQNEAQ. The CDR3 length is 16 residues. This CDR3 is CASSSGQGGWDQPQHF. Here the CDR3 DNA reads TGTGCCAGCAGCTCGGGACAGGGAGGGTGGGATCAGCCCCAGCATTTT.

CDR3 DNA sequence: TGTGCCAGCAGCCAAGATGGGCGGAACACTGAAGCTTTCTTT. This codes for CASSQDGRNTEAFF. The chain recombines TRBV4-2 with TRBJ1-1, with D uncertain. This CDR3 has 14 amino acids. V lost 0 bases and J 1 base, leaving 6 bases between the germline ends. Germline V lookup: CDR1 LGHNA, CDR2 YNFKEQ.

The chain uses TRBV10-3 and TRBJ1-2, with TRBD1 identical over 11 bases. Trimming took 6 bases from V and 8 from J; bases not matched to a gene: 2. CDR1 is ENHRY and CDR2 is SYGVKD in the germline V gene. CDR3 length equals 12 residues. CDR3 coding DNA: TGTGCCATCAGGGACAGGGGGCGCGGCTACACCTTC. It specifies CAIRDRGRGYTF.

This clonotype showed up just a few times. The V and J genes are TRBV19 and TRBJ2-7, with D unresolved. Per the germline V gene, CDR1 is LNHDA and CDR2 is SQIVND (reference sequence). V lost 0 bases and J lost 2, with 11 bases in between. The CDR3 covers 15 residues. The CDR3 spells CASSIEGSTPYEQYF. In nucleotides, the CDR3 is TGTGCCAGTAGTATAGAAGGGTCCACACCCTACGAGCAGTACTTC.

This clonotype occurred a few times. CDR3 sequence (DNA): TGTGCCAGCAGCCGTTCTAGGGTGTACGAGCAGTACTTC. Residues: CASSRSRVYEQYF. The chain combines TRBV7-2 with TRBJ2-7; no definite D call. The CDR3 contains 13 residues. The V end was cut by 5 bases, the J end by 4 bases, with 12 bases between. The germline V gene has CDR1 SGHTA and CDR2 FQGNSA.

V is TRBV7-4 and J is TRBJ1-5; TRBD1 is a possible D gene (6 bases). The V end was cut by 7 bases, the J end by 0 bases, with 13 bases between. Germline V lookup: CDR1 SGHVT, CDR2 SQSDAQ. The CDR3 is made up of 15 amino acids. CDR3 DNA: TGTGCCAGCACGGACAGTAAATATAGCAATCAGCCCCAGCATTTT. Protein product: CASTDSKYSNQPQHF.

A few counts support this clonotype. This chain joins TRBV6-5 and TRBJ2-1; TRBD1 aligns across 9 bases. After removal of 2 bases from V and 5 bases from J, the junction contained 4 bases not matched to a gene. The CDR3 has 15 amino acids. From germline, CDR1 is MNHEY and CDR2 SVGAGI. As DNA, the CDR3 is TGTGCCAGCAGTTACAACCGGGACAGGGACAATGAGCAGTTCTTC. Translation: CASSYNRDRDNEQFF.

This clonotype was recorded a few times. The V and J genes are TRBV27 and TRBJ1-1; 10 bases match TRBD1. The ends lost 5 bases at V and 6 bases at J; junction bases unmatched: 9. This CDR3 has 15 amino acids. CDR1 is MNHEY and CDR2 is SMNVEV in the germline V gene (reference sequence). DNA for the CDR3: TGTGCCAGCAGTCCACCCGGGACAGGGGCCTCTGAAGCTTTCTTT. Amino acid sequence: CASSPPGTGASEAFF.